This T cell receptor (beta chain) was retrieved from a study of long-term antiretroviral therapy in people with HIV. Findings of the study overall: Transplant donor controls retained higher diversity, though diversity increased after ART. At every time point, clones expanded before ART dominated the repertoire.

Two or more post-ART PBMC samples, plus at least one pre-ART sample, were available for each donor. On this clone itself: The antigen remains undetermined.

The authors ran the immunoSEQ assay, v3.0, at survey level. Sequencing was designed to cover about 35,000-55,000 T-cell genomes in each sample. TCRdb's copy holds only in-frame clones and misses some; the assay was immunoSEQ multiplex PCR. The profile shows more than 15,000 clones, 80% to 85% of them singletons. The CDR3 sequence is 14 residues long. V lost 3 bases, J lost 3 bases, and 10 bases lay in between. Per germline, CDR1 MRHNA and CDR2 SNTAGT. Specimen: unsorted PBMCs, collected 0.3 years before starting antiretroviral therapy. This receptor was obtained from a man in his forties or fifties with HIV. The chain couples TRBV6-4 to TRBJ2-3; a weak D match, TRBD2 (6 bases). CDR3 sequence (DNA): TGTGCCAGCAGTGAGGGCGGGGAAACAGATACGCAGTATTTT. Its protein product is CASSEGGETDTQYF.